These 14 T cell receptor beta chains share one sample of origin, sequenced in a study of OX40 agonist ivuxolimab in advanced cancers. Profiling relied on immunoSEQ multiplex PCR, and the TCRdb table lists in-frame clones only, not all of them. The table shows approximately 91,000 clones, with around 85% occurring only once. The source was CD4+ or CD8+ T cells sorted from blood, collected in a trial of the OX40 agonist ivuxolimab. The receptors here all came from an adult with an advanced solid tumor such as melanoma, head and neck, liver or kidney cancer.

The chain combines TRBV25-1 with TRBJ1-4; D may be TRBD1 (6 bases). The CDR3 length is 14 residues. The V gene's germline CDR1 is MGHDK and CDR2 SYGVNS. Trimming took 5 bases from V and 7 from J, leaving 14 bases between them. CDR3 region: CASSRTVVTEKLFF. In nucleotides, the CDR3 is TGTGCCAGCAGTCGGACAGTGGTGACTGAAAAACTGTTTTTT.

V gene TRBV6-5 combines with J gene TRBJ1-6, with 7 bases that match TRBD1. The CDR3 contains 14 residues. CDR1 MNHEY and CDR2 SVGAGI come from the germline V gene. V lost 7 bases, J lost 7 bases, and 7 bases stayed unmatched. CDR3 protein: CASTKTGTNSPLHF. CDR3 DNA sequence: TGTGCCAGCACCAAGACAGGGACGAATTCACCCCTCCACTTT.

The chain employs TRBV5-6 and TRBJ2-2; D is perhaps TRBD2 (6 bases). V was cut by 1 base and J by 0 bases, with 13 bases left in between. The length of the CDR3 is 17 residues. The V gene's germline CDR1 is SGHDT and CDR2 YYEEEE. CDR3 sequence: CASSLTSGGTNTGELFF. The CDR3 region has the DNA TGTGCCAGCAGCTTGACTAGTGGGGGGACGAACACCGGGGAGCTGTTTTTT.

This clone was picked up one time. The chain employs TRBV7-9 and TRBJ1-5; a weak D match, TRBD1 (5 bases). The V end lost 8 bases, the J end lost 1 base, and 9 bases lay between the germline ends. The CDR3 is 13 residues long. CDR1 SEHNR and CDR2 FQNEAQ come from the germline V gene (reference sequence). As DNA, the CDR3 is TGTGCCAGCGGGGGGGAGAGCAATCAGCCCCAGCATTTT. Translation gives CASGGESNQPQHF.

This clone has only one observation. This chain connects TRBV18 to TRBJ1-5, with TRBD1 identical over 8 bases. There are 14 residues in the CDR3. Germline CDR1 and CDR2: KGHSH and LQKENI. Trimming at V came to 5 bases and at J to 3 bases, leaving 3 bases not matched to a gene. The chain's CDR3 is CASSTTGDNQPQHF. The CDR3 coding sequence is TGTGCCAGCTCAACGACAGGGGACAATCAGCCCCAGCATTTT.

This chain links TRBV7-2 with TRBJ2-1, with D uncertain. Germline CDR1 SGHTA, CDR2 FQGNSA. Trimming stripped 5 bases from V and 10 bases from J, with 21 bases between. The CDR3 loop spans 15 amino acids. This CDR3 is CASSPIPSPGGEQFF. CDR3 nucleotide sequence: TGTGCCAGCAGCCCGATTCCGTCGCCTGGCGGAGAGCAGTTCTTC.

This clone was observed a single time. The rearrangement links TRBV11-2 to TRBJ1-3; possibly TRBD1 for D (5 bases). V lost 5 bases and J lost 0, with 14 bases in between. Per germline, CDR1 SGHAT and CDR2 FQNNGV. There are 16 residues in the CDR3. The CDR3 sequence: CASSPPGATSGNTIYF. CDR3 coding DNA: TGTGCCAGCAGCCCCCCCGGGGCCACCTCTGGAAACACCATATATTTT.

This clone was recorded once. This chain uses TRBV6-1 with TRBJ1-2, with a weak D call TRBD1 (5 bases). Germline CDR1 MNHNS, CDR2 SASEGT. V was shortened by 1 base and J by 6 bases, with 9 bases between the two germline ends. The length of the CDR3 is 13 residues. DNA for the CDR3: TGTGCCAGCAGTGAAGGGGTGGGGGATGGCTACACCTTC. This translates into CASSEGVGDGYTF.

The chain carries TRBV6-1 and TRBJ1-5; D uncertain. CDR3 length: 15 residues. V was pared by 1 base and J by 0 bases, with 7 bases between. CDR1 and CDR2 from the germline V gene are MNHNS and SASEGT. The CDR3 spells CASSEGIYSNQPQHF. DNA for the CDR3: TGTGCCAGCAGTGAAGGAATCTATAGCAATCAGCCCCAGCATTTT.

This rearrangement joins TRBV15 to TRBJ2-3; D possibly matches TRBD1 or TRBD2 (5 bases each). V lost 5 bases, J lost 2 bases, and 14 bases lay in between. The CDR3 covers 15 residues. Germline V lookup: CDR1 LNHNV, CDR2 YYDKDF (reference sequence). The CDR3 nucleotides are TGTGCCACCAGCGCGAGGTGGGGGAACACAGATACGCAGTATTTT. It encodes CATSARWGNTDTQYF.

This clone was seen just once. The chain recombines TRBV15 with TRBJ1-5, with no clear D. The CDR3 consists of 20 residues. The germline CDR1 and CDR2 sequences are LNHNV and YYDKDF (reference sequence). With 3 bases removed from V and 0 bases from J, the gap between germline ends came to 24 bases. CDR3 nucleotide sequence: TGTGCCACCAGCAGCCTTCAGTACTATCGCTGGAGGGATAGCAATCAGCCCCAGCATTTT. It codes for CATSSLQYYRWRDSNQPQHF.

This chain connects TRBV19 to TRBJ1-5; D not certain. The CDR3 sequence is 15 residues long. The V and J ends lost 10 bases and 8 bases respectively, with 24 bases between them. Germline V CDR1 and CDR2: LNHDA, SQIVND (reference sequence). The CDR3 DNA follows: TGTGCCATCGGCCTCCAGTCGGCGGCTACCGAGCCCCAGCATTTT. Protein sequence: CAIGLQSAATEPQHF.

V is TRBV5-1 and J is TRBJ2-5; 12 bases are shared with TRBD2. Germline lookup yields CDR1 SGHRS and CDR2 YFSETQ. V was clipped by 5 bases and J by 5 bases; unmatched bases: 7. The CDR3 runs 15 residues. The CDR3 reads CASRLAGGGGETQYF. The CDR3 DNA reads as TGCGCCAGCAGACTAGCGGGGGGCGGAGGGGAGACCCAGTACTTC. Variable domain in full (rest from reference TRBV5-1 and TRBJ2-5): KAGVTQTPRYLIKTRGQQVTLSCSPISGHRSVSWYQQTPGQGLQFLFEYFSETQRNKGNFPGRFSGRQFSNSRSEMNVSTLELGDSALYLCASRLAGGGGETQYFGPGTRLLVL.

The genes are TRBV9 and TRBJ2-3; no clear D gene. The CDR3 runs to 14 residues. V was trimmed by 1 base and J by 0 bases, leaving 6 bases between them. Germline loops: CDR1 SGDLS, CDR2 YYNGEE. The CDR3 sequence: CASSVSPSTDTQYF. The CDR3 DNA reads TGTGCCAGCAGCGTAAGCCCCAGCACAGATACGCAGTATTTT.